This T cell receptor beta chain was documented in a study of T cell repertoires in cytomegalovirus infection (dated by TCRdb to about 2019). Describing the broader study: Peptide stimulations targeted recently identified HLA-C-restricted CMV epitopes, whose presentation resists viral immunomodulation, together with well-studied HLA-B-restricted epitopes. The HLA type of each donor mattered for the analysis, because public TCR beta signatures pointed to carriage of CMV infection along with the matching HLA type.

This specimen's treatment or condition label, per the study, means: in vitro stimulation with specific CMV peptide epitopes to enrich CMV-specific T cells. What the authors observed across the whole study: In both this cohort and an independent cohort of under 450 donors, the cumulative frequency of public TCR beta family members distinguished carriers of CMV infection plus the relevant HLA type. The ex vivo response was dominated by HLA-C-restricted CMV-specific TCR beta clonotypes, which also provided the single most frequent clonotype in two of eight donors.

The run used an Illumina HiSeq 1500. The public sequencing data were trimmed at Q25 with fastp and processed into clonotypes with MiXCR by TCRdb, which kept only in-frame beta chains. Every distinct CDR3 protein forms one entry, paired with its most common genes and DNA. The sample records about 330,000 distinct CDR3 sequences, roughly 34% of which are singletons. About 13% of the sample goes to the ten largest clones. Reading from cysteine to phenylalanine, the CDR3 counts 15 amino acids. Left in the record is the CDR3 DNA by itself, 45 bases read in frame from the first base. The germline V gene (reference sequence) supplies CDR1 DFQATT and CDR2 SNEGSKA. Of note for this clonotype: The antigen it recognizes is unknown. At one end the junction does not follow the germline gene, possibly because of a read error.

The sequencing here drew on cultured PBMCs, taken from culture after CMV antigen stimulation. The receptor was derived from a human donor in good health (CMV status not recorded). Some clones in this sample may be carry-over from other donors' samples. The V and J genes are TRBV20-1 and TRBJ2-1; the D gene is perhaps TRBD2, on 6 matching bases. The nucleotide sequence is TGCAGTGTTAGAGATCCGACGGGAGTCGGCAATGAGCAGTTCTTC. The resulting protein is CSVRDPTGVGNEQFF.